A selection of T cell receptor beta chains follows, all from one sample in a study of T-cell memory formation after mild COVID-19. Via MiXCR, TCRdb re-called the 5' RACE reads, giving one row per CDR3 protein. The sample lists hundreds of thousands of distinct CDR3 sequences, under 30% occurring once. Material for sequencing was PBMCs or a T cell subset sorted from them (not recorded which). The receptors originated from an adult woman who had mild COVID-19 (a few samples of this study predate the infection). Cell type and time point are not known. The CDR3 runs from the conserved cysteine through the conserved F or W. A D gene is named only where the DNA matches it firmly. A row's size may be missing; if present it is once, few, many or a size class.

v_gene: TRBV24-1; abundance: .; j_gene: TRBJ1-2; d_gene: .; CDR3aa: CATSDPTVNYGYTF; CDR3nt: TGTGCCACCAGTGACCCAACAGTTAACTATGGCTACACCTTC
v_gene: TRBV25-1; abundance: .; j_gene: TRBJ1-2; d_gene: TRBD1; CDR3aa: CASSGQGRYGYTF; CDR3nt: TGTGCCAGCAGTGGACAGGGACGCTATGGCTACACCTTC
v_gene: TRBV4-1; abundance: .; j_gene: TRBJ1-1; d_gene: .; CDR3aa: CASSHSFGYTEAFF; CDR3nt: TGCGCCAGCAGCCACTCCTTCGGGTACACTGAAGCTTTCTTT
v_gene: TRBV12-3/TRBV12-4; abundance: .; j_gene: TRBJ2-5; d_gene: .; CDR3aa: CASGRSLETQYF; CDR3nt: TGTGCCAGCGGGAGGTCCTTAGAGACCCAGTACTTC
v_gene: TRBV10-3; abundance: few; j_gene: TRBJ2-1; d_gene: TRBD2; CDR3aa: CAISETAGGGNEQFF; CDR3nt: TGTGCCATCAGTGAGACAGCGGGGGGTGGTAATGAGCAGTTCTTC
v_gene: TRBV5-5; abundance: .; j_gene: TRBJ2-7; d_gene: .; CDR3aa: CASSLVQAPGEQYF; CDR3nt: TGTGCCAGCAGCTTGGTACAGGCCCCGGGCGAGCAGTACTTC
v_gene: TRBV7-8; abundance: few; j_gene: TRBJ1-1; d_gene: .; CDR3aa: CASSPRGVAFF; CDR3nt: TGTGCCAGCAGCCCGCGGGGAGTGGCTTTCTTT
v_gene: TRBV29-1; abundance: few; j_gene: TRBJ2-1; d_gene: .; CDR3aa: CSVESAVVSYNEQFF; CDR3nt: TGCAGCGTTGAAAGCGCGGTAGTCTCCTACAATGAGCAGTTCTTC
v_gene: TRBV20-1; abundance: few; j_gene: TRBJ1-1; d_gene: .; CDR3aa: CSAISYRDEAFF; CDR3nt: TGCAGTGCTATCTCTTACAGGGATGAAGCTTTCTTT
v_gene: TRBV10-3; abundance: .; j_gene: TRBJ2-5; d_gene: TRBD1; CDR3aa: CAISGPGQQETQYF; CDR3nt: TGTGCCATCAGTGGCCCGGGACAGCAAGAGACCCAGTACTTC
v_gene: TRBV6-6; abundance: .; j_gene: TRBJ2-7; d_gene: .; CDR3aa: CASSSGSGATVYEQYF; CDR3nt: TGTGCCAGCAGCTCCGGATCGGGGGCTACAGTCTACGAGCAGTACTTC
v_gene: TRBV4-1; abundance: few; j_gene: TRBJ1-6; d_gene: .; CDR3aa: CASSQVGGNSPLHF; CDR3nt: TGCGCCAGCAGCCAAGTGGGGGGAAATTCACCCCTCCACTTT
v_gene: TRBV20-1; abundance: .; j_gene: TRBJ2-7; d_gene: TRBD2; CDR3aa: CSAGLAGGSYEQYF; CDR3nt: TGCAGTGCCGGACTAGCGGGAGGGTCCTACGAGCAGTACTTC
v_gene: TRBV5-4; abundance: .; j_gene: TRBJ1-2; d_gene: TRBD1; CDR3aa: CASSPGQVGGYTF; CDR3nt: TGTGCCAGCAGCCCAGGACAGGTCGGTGGCTACACCTTC
v_gene: TRBV4-2; abundance: .; j_gene: TRBJ2-5; d_gene: .; CDR3aa: CASSQGDAEETQYF; CDR3nt: TGTGCCAGCAGCCAGGGGGACGCGGAAGAGACCCAGTACTTC
v_gene: TRBV7-7; abundance: .; j_gene: TRBJ2-5; d_gene: .; CDR3aa: CASSLAGVGTQYF; CDR3nt: TGTGCTAGCAGCTTAGCTGGGGTAGGGACCCAGTACTTC
v_gene: TRBV29-1; abundance: few; j_gene: TRBJ2-7; d_gene: TRBD2; CDR3aa: CSVRPGTSGYEQYF; CDR3nt: TGCAGCGTTCGCCCCGGGACTAGCGGTTACGAGCAGTACTTC
v_gene: TRBV7-3; abundance: few; j_gene: TRBJ2-3; d_gene: .; CDR3aa: CASSSTPNTDTQYF; CDR3nt: TGTGCCAGCAGCTCCACCCCTAACACAGATACGCAGTATTTT